This TCR beta chain was captured by sequencing in a study of T cell responses to AZD1222 COVID-19 vaccine. Whole-study findings and limits: Baseline testing showed seropositivity in only a handful of AZD1222 recipients. Nearly half of spike-specific TCRs reportedly target variant regions that are unmutated in the B.1.351 and B.1.1.7 variants. Across the whole spike, CD4 TCRs peaked at regions 160-218 and 743-854. Possibly, clonal diversity was underestimated; donors were largely white British and included more females.

Germline V gene lookup returns CDR1 SQVTM and CDR2 ANQGSEA. The V gene lost 6 bases and the J gene lost 2 bases, with 8 bases spanning the gap. This CDR3 is built from 12 residues. As concerns this clone: What it binds is not known.

Generated by immunoSEQ multiplex PCR, the TCRdb table keeps only in-frame clones and is missing some. This table has roughly 100,000 clones, 82% appearing once. This receptor was obtained from an adult in good health. V is TRBV29-1 and J is TRBJ2-1; unclear D gene. The sequencing here drew on peripheral blood, taken on day 0 of AZD1222 vaccination. In nucleotides, the CDR3 is TGCAGCGTCCGCGAGCCCTACAATGAGCAGTTCTTC. Its protein product is CSVREPYNEQFF.